This T cell receptor beta chain originates from a study of CD8 T cells in Susac syndrome. Findings and limits, study-wide: As acknowledged by the study, its TCR sequencing and HLA analysis included a relatively small number of individuals.

Sequencing of TCR beta covered CD8+ and CD4+ T cells obtained from blood. V lost 2 bases and J 1 base, leaving 17 bases between the germline ends. The germline gives CDR1 MNHEY, CDR2 SMNVEV (reference sequence). This CDR3 has 17 residues. On this clonotype itself: Its antigen is as yet unknown.

With random hexamers, roughly 0.45 to 1 ug RNA was reverse transcribed. TCRdb called the immunoSEQ multiplex PCR reads again in MiXCR, with one record for every CDR3 protein. The sample holds over 80,000 distinct CDR3 sequences, just under 95% seen once. The sequence came from a human donor in good health. This rearrangement joins TRBV27 to TRBJ2-5, with D perhaps matching TRBD2 (6 bases). What was sequenced was CD8+ T cells from PBMCs. The CDR3 protein is CASSLIGSWGVQETQYF. CDR3 DNA sequence: TGTGCCAGCAGTTTAATCGGGAGCTGGGGGGTCCAAGAGACCCAGTACTTC.